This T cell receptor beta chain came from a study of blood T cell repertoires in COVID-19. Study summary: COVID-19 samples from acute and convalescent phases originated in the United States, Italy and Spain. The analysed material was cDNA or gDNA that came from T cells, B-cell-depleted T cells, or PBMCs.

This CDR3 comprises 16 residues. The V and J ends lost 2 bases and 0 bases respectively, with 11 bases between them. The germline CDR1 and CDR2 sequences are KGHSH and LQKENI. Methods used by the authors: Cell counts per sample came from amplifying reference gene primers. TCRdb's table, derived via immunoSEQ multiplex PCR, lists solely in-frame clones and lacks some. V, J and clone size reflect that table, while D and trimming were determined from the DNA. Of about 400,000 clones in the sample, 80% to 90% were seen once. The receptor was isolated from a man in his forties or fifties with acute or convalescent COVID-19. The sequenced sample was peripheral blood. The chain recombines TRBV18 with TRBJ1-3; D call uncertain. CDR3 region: CASSPEADPSGNTIYF. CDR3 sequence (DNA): TGTGCCAGCTCACCAGAGGCAGACCCCTCTGGAAACACCATATATTTT.